Sequencing of this T cell receptor beta chain was carried out in a study of long-term antiretroviral therapy in people with HIV. Overall study results and limits: All time points showed a repertoire dominated by clones expanded before ART.

The CDR3 runs to 16 residues. Looked up from germline, CDR1 is SEHNR and CDR2 is FQNEAQ (reference sequence). The V end was cut by 0 bases, the J end by 2 bases, with 12 bases between. For this clone: Its antigen is not identified.

Sequencing used immunoSEQ v3.0 at survey level. TCRdb keeps only in-frame clones here, not all; method: immunoSEQ multiplex PCR. The sample lists about 19,000 clones; 76% were seen once. The clonotype comes from a woman in her fifties or sixties with HIV. The V and J genes are TRBV7-9 and TRBJ2-3; D not resolved. This sample comprised unsorted PBMCs, obtained 0.5 years before starting antiretroviral therapy. CDR3 sequence: CASSLAVTDHTDTQYF. As DNA, the CDR3 is TGTGCCAGCAGCTTAGCGGTAACGGACCACACAGATACGCAGTATTTT.